What follows is one T cell receptor beta chain and its context. Its antigen remains unknown. The germline V gene has CDR1 MNHNS and CDR2 SASEGT. The CDR3 consists of 17 residues. V was cut by 4 bases and J by 0 bases, with 16 bases left in between. CD4+ cells underwent separation, giving CD45RA+ naive and CD45RA-negative memory subsets. The entry originates in a study of shared clonotypes between healthy human individuals. General study results and limits: Relative to their counterparts shared across all four donors, non-shared clonotypes exhibited diminished generation probabilities. Among the subsets, naive ones generally showed larger estimated richness than memory ones.

Assay execution took place at the deep level. Sequencing used immunoSEQ multiplex PCR; TCRdb keeps in-frame clones, though not all of them. The repertoire has 1,400,000 or so clones, about 98.5% of them found once; the top ten carry over 0.3%. The gene calls are TRBV6-1 and TRBJ1-5; D is uncertain. The sequencing input was naive CD4+ T cells sorted from blood. Subset: CD45RA+ positively selected. This receptor was identified in a man younger than 40 in good health. DNA of the CDR3: TGTGCCAGCAGTGGGTCCTGGCGCGCTGATAGCAATCAGCCCCAGCATTTT. Encoded protein: CASSGSWRADSNQPQHF.